Described below is a single TCR beta chain sequence and its context. Germline V gene data show CDR1 as SGHAT and CDR2 as FQNNGV. CDR3 length equals 15 residues. Trimming cost V 3 bases and J 0 bases, with 8 bases left between them. The data derive from a study of blood T cell repertoires in COVID-19. Study-level background: PBMCs, B-cell-depleted T cells, or T cells provided the cDNA or gDNA that made up the material.

Libraries were prepared by immunoSEQ multiplex PCR; TCRdb keeps only in-frame clonotypes and omits some of them. Among some 400,000 clones listed, roughly 86% were seen once. Sequenced input: peripheral blood. This chain uses TRBV11-2 with TRBJ2-2, with D maybe TRBD1 (6 bases). The origin of this receptor is a human donor with acute or convalescent COVID-19. The donor label of this sample is uncertain. DNA for the CDR3: TGTGCCAGCAGCTTTAAGGGGGCGAACACCGGGGAGCTGTTTTTT. Its protein product is CASSFKGANTGELFF.